Listed below are T cell receptor beta chains from one sample, sequenced in a study of T cells expressing NK-cell markers. TCRdb re-called the 5' RACE reads; one entry per CDR3 protein, DNA not given. The sample table sets out about 380,000 distinct CDR3 sequences. The specimen sequenced was blood T cells: a sorted CD56 or NKG2C T cell subset, CD4+ or CD8+ T cells, or bulk PBMC T cells (not recorded which). The source of these receptors is a man aged 18-69 years in good health. Each CDR3 is given with its conserved first and last residue.

>TRBV7-2|15|TRBJ2-3
CASSLGRGGADTQYF
>TRBV5-1|14|TRBJ2-7
CASRRQASPYEQYF
>TRBV5-1|15|TRBJ2-5
CASSSGQAHQETQYF
>TRBV18|15|TRBJ2-2
CASSPLGTGAGELFF
>TRBV7-2|13|TRBJ2-1
CASSLITGNEQFF
>TRBV12-3/TRBV12-4|12|TRBJ1-2
CASSLRSYGYTF
>TRBV10-3|15|TRBJ2-7
CAISGGSQGIYEQYF
>TRBV6-5|15|TRBJ1-6
CASSYRAEGNSPLHF
>TRBV7-9|17|TRBJ2-6
CASSSPPGQPGANVLTF
>TRBV2|17|TRBJ2-7
CATRRWIIRGLSDEQYF
>TRBV7-2|14|TRBJ2-1
CASSLVRSYNEQFF
>TRBV2|13|TRBJ1-2
CARRSGSNYGYTF
>TRBV2|15|TRBJ2-3
CASSGGLWAADTQYF
>TRBV20-1|15|TRBJ1-2
CSAQKTGTAVYGYTF
>TRBV7-6|17|TRBJ2-3
CASSPGTGGFRTDTQYF
>TRBV6-1|12|TRBJ1-3
CAVIYSGNTIYF
>TRBV6-2/TRBV6-3|20|TRBJ2-3
CASSRQSRTSGGVKADTQYF
>TRBV5-1|15|TRBJ2-7
CASSLVPENSYEQYF
>TRBV20-1|16|TRBJ1-3
CSARDPRQGPGNTIYF
>TRBV20-1|17|TRBJ2-3
CSARVLRTSGVRDTQYF
>TRBV25-1|15|TRBJ1-2
CASSSRDRSRFGYTF
>TRBV12-3/TRBV12-4|13|TRBJ1-6
CASGRDSDSPLHF
>TRBV6-5|13|TRBJ2-2
CASNWRDTGELFF
>TRBV20-1|15|TRBJ1-1
CSAKGQVFPLTEAFF
>TRBV29-1|14|TRBJ2-5
CSVGRVRGSETQYF
>TRBV7-2|13|TRBJ2-2
CASKPQGDGELFF
>TRBV3-1|14|TRBJ1-2
CASSQDLFDYGYTF
>TRBV29-1|18|TRBJ2-1
CSGASGTSGASSYNEQFF
>TRBV3-1|16|TRBJ2-5
CASSRGGGRVQETQYF
>TRBV9|19|TRBJ2-4
CASSVATGTGLLAKNIQYF